The source of this T cell receptor (beta chain) is a study of T-cell reconstitution after alpha-beta-depleted transplantation in children. V lost 4 bases to trimming and J lost 8 bases; unmatched junction nucleotides: 14. CDR3 length: 16 amino acids. Germline-derived CDR1 and CDR2 are SGHRS and YFSETQ. This clonotype was seen ten or more times. Unique molecular identifiers were incorporated into the prepared TCRbeta library. MiXCR was run by TCRdb on the PCR reads, yielding one entry per CDR3 protein. The sample has 600,000 to 700,000 distinct CDR3 sequences, 10% to 15% seen once; the top ten hold about 0.79%.

The material sequenced was PBMCs, taken before TCRalphabeta/CD19-depleted stem cell transplant. The TCR was taken from a girl aged 2-10 years with congenital amegakaryocytic thrombocytopenia, due to receive a stem cell transplant. V and J are TRBV5-1 and TRBJ2-1; 8 bases align to TRBD2. The CDR3 DNA follows: TGCGCCAGCAGCCCTTTACTTAGCGGGACCGGCTATGAGCAGTTCTTC. It is translated as CASSPLLSGTGYEQFF.